These T cell receptor beta chains were read from a single sample in a study of beta chain features in type 1 diabetes. This table comes from immunoSEQ multiplex PCR, and its TCRdb copy is limited to in-frame clones, with some not included. This sample yields around 280,000 clones, of which 15% are seen a single time; approximately 0.015% belongs to the top ten. Sequencing was performed on naive CD4+ T cells from blood. The receptor set was obtained from a young man with type 1 diabetes. Both conserved end residues are part of each CDR3. The D gene is left open where the match is weak. A clone size is listed for some rows: how often the clone was seen (once, few, many), or a class if it is expanded.

TRBJ2-1 | - | TRBV29-1 | - | CSAKGHQDSYNEQFF | TGCAGCGCAAAGGGGCATCAAGACTCCTACAATGAGCAGTTCTTC
TRBJ1-1 | - | TRBV6-5 | few | CASSYQGNTEAFF | TGTGCCAGCAGTTATCAGGGGAACACTGAAGCTTTCTTT
TRBJ2-7 | - | TRBV28 | - | CASSPGLRQYF | TGTGCCAGCAGTCCTGGACTACGGCAGTACTTC
TRBJ2-7 | - | TRBV28 | - | CASRTGPYEQYF | TGTGCCAGCAGGACAGGACCCTACGAGCAGTACTTC
TRBJ1-5 | - | TRBV7-9 | - | CASSRGPLGRLGQPQHF | TGTGCCAGCAGCCGAGGGCCTTTAGGCAGACTTGGACAGCCCCAGCATTTT
TRBJ2-1 | TRBD2 | TRBV11-2 | - | CASSPAPGLAGYNEQFF | TGTGCCAGCAGCCCGGCACCGGGACTAGCGGGTTACAATGAGCAGTTCTTC
TRBJ2-7 | - | TRBV29-1 | few | CSVEGPGEQYF | TGCAGCGTTGAGGGTCCGGGAGAGCAGTACTTC
TRBJ1-5 | - | TRBV28 | few | CASTYPGGAQPQHF | TGTGCCAGCACCTACCCAGGAGGGGCTCAGCCCCAGCATTTT
TRBJ1-1 | - | TRBV5-1 | - | CARGKIENTEAFF | TGCGCCAGGGGCAAAATAGAGAACACTGAAGCTTTCTTT
TRBJ2-4 | - | TRBV7-2 | few | CASSFLAKNIQYF | TGTGCCAGCAGCTTCCTAGCCAAAAACATTCAGTACTTC
TRBJ2-7 | TRBD2 | TRBV7-2 | few | CASSVAGGRLTNEQYF | TGTGCCAGCAGCGTAGCGGGGGGTCGTCTCACCAACGAGCAGTACTTC
TRBJ2-7 | TRBD1 | TRBV6-5 | few | CASRKQGSGSYEQYF | TGTGCCAGCAGAAAACAGGGGTCGGGTAGCTACGAGCAGTACTTC
TRBJ1-1 | TRBD1 | TRBV2 | few | CAKTDDRDTEAFF | TGTGCCAAGACTGATGACAGGGACACTGAAGCTTTCTTT
TRBJ1-5 | - | TRBV6-1 | - | CASSVGQPQHF | TGTGCCAGCAGTGTCGGGCAGCCCCAGCATTTT
TRBJ2-5 | TRBD1 | TRBV2 | - | CASRTGGTETQYF | TGTGCCAGCAGGACAGGGGGCACGGAGACCCAGTACTTC
TRBJ2-7 | TRBD2 | TRBV5-1 | few | CASSFSGSGHEQYF | TGCGCCAGCAGCTTTAGCGGGAGCGGACACGAGCAGTACTTC
TRBJ2-7 | - | TRBV7-9 | few | CASRLQDYEQYF | TGTGCCAGCAGACTACAGGATTACGAGCAGTACTTC
TRBJ2-2 | - | TRBV5-1 | - | CASSSGNAGELFF | TGCGCCAGCAGCTCAGGGAATGCCGGGGAGCTGTTTTTT
TRBJ2-3 | - | TRBV29-1 | many | CSVGGTTDTQYF | TGCAGCGTTGGTGGTACAACAGATACGCAGTATTTT
TRBJ1-2 | TRBD1 | TRBV11-2 | few | CASSLAQGAFSGYTF | TGTGCCAGCAGCTTAGCTCAGGGGGCGTTTTCTGGCTACACCTTC
TRBJ1-1 | TRBD1 | TRBV11-2 | few | CASSRTGDTEAFF | TGTGCCAGCAGTCGAACAGGGGACACTGAAGCTTTCTTT
TRBJ2-1 | TRBD1 | TRBV19 | - | CASRTPLTGGVGNEQFF | TGTGCCAGTAGAACCCCTCTGACAGGGGGCGTCGGGAATGAGCAGTTCTTC
TRBJ2-5 | TRBD2 | TRBV7-8 | - | CASRLAGQETQYF | TGTGCCAGCAGACTAGCGGGACAAGAGACCCAGTACTTC
TRBJ2-3 | - | TRBV11-2 | few | CASSWPGPGDTQYF | TGTGCCAGCAGCTGGCCAGGCCCGGGGGATACGCAGTATTTT
TRBJ2-7 | - | TRBV28 | - | CASSLPGFSYEQYF | TGTGCCAGCAGTTTACCGGGGTTCTCCTACGAGCAGTACTTC
TRBJ1-5 | - | TRBV28 | - | CASQGPNQPQHF | TGTGCCAGCCAGGGTCCCAATCAGCCCCAGCATTTT
TRBJ1-2 | TRBD1 | TRBV10-2 | - | CASSRTGNGYTF | TGCGCCAGCAGTCGGACAGGGAATGGCTACACCTTC
TRBJ2-1 | TRBD2 | TRBV9 | few | CASSPTRAGGGNEQFF | TGTGCCAGCAGCCCTACGCGAGCGGGGGGAGGAAATGAGCAGTTCTTC
TRBJ2-1 | TRBD1 | TRBV30 | few | CACDGTESYNEQFF | TGTGCCTGTGACGGGACAGAATCCTACAATGAGCAGTTCTTC
TRBJ2-6 | - | TRBV5-4 | - | CASSLMYSGANVLTF | TGTGCCAGCAGCTTGATGTACTCTGGGGCCAACGTCCTGACTTTC
TRBJ2-1 | TRBD2 | TRBV28 | few | CASNRLTSGSYNEQFF | TGTGCCAGCAACCGCCTGACTAGCGGCTCCTACAATGAGCAGTTCTTC
TRBJ1-2 | - | TRBV5-1 | - | CASSPGYRNYGYTF | TGCGCCAGCAGCCCAGGGTACAGGAACTATGGCTACACCTTC
TRBJ2-7 | - | TRBV6-5 | - | CASSQAVGTYEQYF | TGTGCCAGCAGCCAGGCCGTAGGAACCTACGAGCAGTACTTC
TRBJ2-1 | - | TRBV5-1 | - | CASSWGLAFYNEQFF | TGCGCCAGCAGCTGGGGCTTAGCTTTCTACAATGAGCAGTTCTTC
TRBJ1-5 | - | TRBV28 | - | CASSLNAGANQPQHF | TGTGCCAGCAGTTTAAACGCAGGGGCGAATCAGCCCCAGCATTTT
TRBJ1-5 | - | TRBV5-1 | - | CASSLVADSNQPQHF | TGCGCCAGCAGCTTGGTTGCGGATAGCAATCAGCCCCAGCATTTT
TRBJ2-5 | TRBD1 | TRBV19 | few | CASSTRDRTQETQYF | TGTGCCAGTAGTACCAGGGACAGAACTCAAGAGACCCAGTACTTC
TRBJ2-3 | TRBD2 | TRBV7-9 | - | CASSLRRLAGGGDTQYF | TGTGCCAGCAGCTTACGAAGACTAGCGGGAGGGGGAGATACGCAGTATTTT
TRBJ2-4 | - | TRBV2 | few | CASRDGGAKNIQYF | TGTGCCAGCAGGGACGGGGGAGCCAAAAACATTCAGTACTTC
TRBJ2-3 | TRBD2 | TRBV2 | few | CASSERRGGTDTQYF | TGTGCCAGCAGTGAACGCCGGGGGGGAACAGATACGCAGTATTTT
TRBJ2-7 | TRBD1 | TRBV30 | - | CALDRQTYEQYF | TGTGCCTTGGACAGGCAGACCTACGAGCAGTACTTC
TRBJ2-7 | - | TRBV2 | few | CASRRTATTYEQYF | TGTGCCAGCAGGAGGACAGCTACCACCTACGAGCAGTACTTC
TRBJ2-5 | - | TRBV27 | - | CASSGEGGRTQTQYF | TGTGCCAGCAGTGGGGAGGGGGGTAGGACGCAGACCCAGTACTTC
TRBJ2-7 | TRBD1 | TRBV18 | - | CASSPTGASYEQYF | TGTGCCAGCTCACCGACAGGGGCCTCCTACGAGCAGTACTTC
TRBJ2-7 | TRBD1 | TRBV7-2 | - | CASSLRTGGDYEQYF | TGTGCCAGCAGCCTCCGGACAGGGGGAGATTACGAGCAGTACTTC
TRBJ1-6 | TRBD1 | TRBV6-5 | few | CASGRDSPNSPLHF | TGTGCCAGCGGCCGGGACAGCCCTAATTCACCCCTCCACTTT
TRBJ2-3 | TRBD2 | TRBV30 | few | CAWSVREGEASTDTQYF | TGTGCCTGGAGTGTACGGGAGGGGGAGGCCTCCACAGATACGCAGTATTTT
TRBJ2-5 | TRBD2 | TRBV10-1 | few | CASSESGIAKLQETQYF | TGCGCCAGCAGTGAGAGCGGGATAGCCAAACTCCAAGAGACCCAGTACTTC
TRBJ2-3 | TRBD2 | TRBV4-2 | few | CASSQDLNGGAGDTQYF | TGTGCCAGCAGCCAAGATCTAAACGGGGGGGCTGGAGATACGCAGTATTTT